This T cell receptor (beta chain) is drawn from a study of blood T cell repertoires in COVID-19. Study-level information: Spain, Italy and the United States supplied samples that represented acute and convalescent COVID-19. Sources were T cells, B-cell-depleted T cells, or PBMCs; the material itself was cDNA or gDNA.

Source study methods: Reference gene primer amplification yielded estimated nucleated cell counts. Data came from immunoSEQ multiplex PCR; TCRdb stores just in-frame clones and leaves some out. D and trimming were read from the DNA, whereas the V and J calls and clone size are those reported in that table. This sample has about 99,000 clones, with approximately 88% found just once. Germline V gives CDR1 WSHSY, CDR2 SAAADI. V was pared by 6 bases and J by 8 bases, with 9 bases of the junction left unmatched. This CDR3 contains 13 residues. The chain recombines TRBV10-2 with TRBJ1-1; 7 bases line up with TRBD1. This clonotype was obtained from a human donor in a cohort sampled during active COVID-19. The sample consisted of peripheral blood. Here the CDR3 DNA reads TGCGCCAGCAGCCCCAACAGGGGTAGAGAAGCTTTCTTT. This translates into CASSPNRGREAFF.